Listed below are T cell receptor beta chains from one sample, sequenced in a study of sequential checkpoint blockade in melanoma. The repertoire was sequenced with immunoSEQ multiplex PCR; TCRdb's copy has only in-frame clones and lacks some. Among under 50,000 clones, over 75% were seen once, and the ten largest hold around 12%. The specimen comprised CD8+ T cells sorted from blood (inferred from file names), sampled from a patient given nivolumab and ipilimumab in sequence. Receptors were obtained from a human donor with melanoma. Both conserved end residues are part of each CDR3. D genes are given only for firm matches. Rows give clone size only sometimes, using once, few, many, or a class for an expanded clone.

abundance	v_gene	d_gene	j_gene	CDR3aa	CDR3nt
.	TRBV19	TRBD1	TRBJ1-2	CASSMTRQGRNYGYTF	TGTGCCAGTAGTATGACACGACAGGGTAGGAACTATGGCTACACCTTC
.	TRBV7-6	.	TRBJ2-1	CASSPGLGNEQFF	TGTGCCAGCAGCCCAGGGCTCGGCAATGAGCAGTTCTTC
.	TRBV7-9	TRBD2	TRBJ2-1	CAGMGLAGVGGDEQFF	TGTGCCGGGATGGGACTAGCGGGAGTAGGTGGCGATGAGCAGTTCTTC
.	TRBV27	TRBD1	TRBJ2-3	CASSPRDRGPDTQYF	TGTGCCAGCAGCCCCCGGGACAGGGGGCCAGATACGCAGTATTTT
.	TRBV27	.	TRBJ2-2	CASRREGASNTGELFF	TGTGCCAGCCGCCGGGAAGGAGCGTCTAACACCGGGGAGCTGTTTTTT
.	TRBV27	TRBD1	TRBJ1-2	CATGTDLYGYTF	TGTGCCACCGGGACAGATCTCTATGGCTACACCTTC
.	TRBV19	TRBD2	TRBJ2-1	CASSMGGIDYNEQFF	TGTGCCAGTAGTATGGGGGGGATAGACTACAATGAGCAGTTCTTC
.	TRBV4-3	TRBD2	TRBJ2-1	CASSPNPGREGRNEQFF	TGCGCCAGCTCGCCCAACCCAGGGCGGGAGGGCCGAAATGAGCAGTTCTTC
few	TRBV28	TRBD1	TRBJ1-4	CASNPSGTELFF	TGTGCCAGCAACCCGTCCGGGACAGAACTGTTTTTT
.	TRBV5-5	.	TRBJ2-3	CASGSVTDTQYF	TGTGCCAGCGGAAGCGTCACAGATACGCAGTATTTT
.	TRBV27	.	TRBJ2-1	CASSYEEGTYNEQFF	TGTGCCAGCAGTTATGAGGAGGGTACCTACAATGAGCAGTTCTTC
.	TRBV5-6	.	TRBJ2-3	CASSAWTAASTDTQYF	TGTGCCAGCAGCGCCTGGACAGCAGCTAGCACAGATACGCAGTATTTT
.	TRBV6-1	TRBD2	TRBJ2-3	CASSGSGSLSTQYF	TGTGCCAGCAGTGGGAGCGGGAGCCTTTCTACGCAGTATTTT
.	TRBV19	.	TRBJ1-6	CASMWTASNNSPLHF	TGTGCCAGTATGTGGACAGCCTCGAATAATTCACCCCTCCACTTT
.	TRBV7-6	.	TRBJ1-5	CASSLFGGAVRNQPQHF	TGTGCCAGCAGCTTATTCGGGGGGGCGGTCCGCAATCAGCCCCAGCATTTT
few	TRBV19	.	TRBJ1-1	CASSIFGTINTEAFF	TGTGCCAGTAGTATCTTCGGGACAATTAACACTGAAGCTTTCTTT
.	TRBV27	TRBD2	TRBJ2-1	CASSNSGRSSYNEQFF	TGTGCCAGCAGTAATAGCGGGAGAAGCTCCTACAATGAGCAGTTCTTC
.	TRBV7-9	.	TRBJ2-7	CASSLSLAAYEQYF	TGTGCCAGCAGCTTAAGTCTAGCAGCCTACGAGCAGTACTTC
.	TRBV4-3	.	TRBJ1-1	CASSPSTAMNTEAFF	TGCGCCAGCAGCCCCTCGACAGCCATGAACACTGAAGCTTTCTTT
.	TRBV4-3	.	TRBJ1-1	CASSQDLWQGELTEAFF	TGCGCCAGCAGCCAAGATTTATGGCAGGGTGAATTGACTGAAGCTTTCTTT
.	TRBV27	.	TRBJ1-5	CASSLSFGQPQHF	TGTGCCAGCAGTTTATCGTTCGGGCAGCCCCAGCATTTT
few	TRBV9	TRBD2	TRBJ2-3	CASSAGIAGGGYTDTQYF	TGTGCCAGCAGCGCCGGAATAGCGGGAGGTGGATACACAGATACGCAGTATTTT
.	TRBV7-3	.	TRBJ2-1	CASSATGAPPYNEQFF	TGTGCCAGCAGCGCAACGGGAGCCCCTCCCTACAATGAGCAGTTCTTC
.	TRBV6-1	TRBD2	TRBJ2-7	CASSEADGSGSYEQYF	TGTGCCAGCAGTGAAGCGGATGGAAGCGGGAGCTACGAGCAGTACTTC